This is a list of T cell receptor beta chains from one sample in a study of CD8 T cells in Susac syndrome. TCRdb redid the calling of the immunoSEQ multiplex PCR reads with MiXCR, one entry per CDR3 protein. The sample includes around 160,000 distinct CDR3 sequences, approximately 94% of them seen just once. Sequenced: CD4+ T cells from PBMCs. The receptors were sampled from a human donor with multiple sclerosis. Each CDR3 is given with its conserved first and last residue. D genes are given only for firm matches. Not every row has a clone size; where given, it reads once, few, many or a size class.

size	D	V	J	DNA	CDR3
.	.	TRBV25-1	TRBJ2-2	TGTGCCAGCAGCGCGCGGACAACTCACGGGGAGCTGTTTTTT	CASSARTTHGELFF
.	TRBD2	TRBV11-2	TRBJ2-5	TGTGCCAGCAGTTTCGCTAGCGGGGGCCAAGAGACCCAGTACTTC	CASSFASGGQETQYF
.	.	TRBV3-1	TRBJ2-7	TGTGCCAGCAGCCAATCCCCTTCTGTCGTCGAGCAGTACTTC	CASSQSPSVVEQYF
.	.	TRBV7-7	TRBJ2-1	TGTGCCAGCAGCTTATCCCCCGGCGGCGGGCATGAGCAGTTCTTC	CASSLSPGGGHEQFF
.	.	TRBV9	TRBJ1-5	TGTGCCAGCAGCGTCAGGGTGGGAGAGCCCCAGCATTTT	CASSVRVGEPQHF
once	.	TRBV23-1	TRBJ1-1	TGCGCCAGCAGTCAATCGATAGTAAAGGGGAAAAATTTCCACACTGAAGCTTTCTTT	CASSQSIVKGKNFHTEAFF
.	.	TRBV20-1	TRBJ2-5	TGCAGTGCACGGTGGCACCTACAAGAGACCCAGTACTTC	CSARWHLQETQYF
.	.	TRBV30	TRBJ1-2	TGTGCCTGGGGGGGAACGTTTCGCCTAAGGGTCGCCTTC	CAWGGTFRLRVAF
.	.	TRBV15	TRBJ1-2	TGTGCCACCAGCAACCCGGAAGGGGCTGAGGCACCTGGCTACACCTTC	CATSNPEGAEAPGYTF
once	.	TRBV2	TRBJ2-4	TGTGCCAGCAGTGGCGTTTGGAACATTCAGTACTTC	CASSGVWNIQYF
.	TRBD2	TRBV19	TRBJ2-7	TGTGCCAGTAGGGAACTAGCGGGAGGGCCTAACGAGCAGTACTTC	CASRELAGGPNEQYF
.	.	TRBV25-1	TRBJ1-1	TGTGCCAGCAAAGCGGACACTGAAGCTTTCTTT	CASKADTEAFF
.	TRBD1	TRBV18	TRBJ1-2	TGTGCCAGCTCAGAGGGACAGGGATGGAGTAACTATGGCTACACCTTC	CASSEGQGWSNYGYTF
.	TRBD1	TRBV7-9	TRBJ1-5	TGTGCCAGCACCCTCAGGGGGGAACAGCCCCAGCATTTT	CASTLRGEQPQHF
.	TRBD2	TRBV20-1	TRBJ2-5	TGCAGTGCCTCTGGACTAGCGGGAGGAGAGACCCAGTACTTC	CSASGLAGGETQYF
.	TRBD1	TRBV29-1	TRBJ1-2	TGCAGCGCTGGGACAGGGGGGAACTATGGCTACACCTTC	CSAGTGGNYGYTF
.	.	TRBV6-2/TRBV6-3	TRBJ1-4	TGTGCCAGCAGTTGGACAGCAACTAATGAAAAACTGTTTTTT	CASSWTATNEKLFF
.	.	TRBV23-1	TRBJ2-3	TGCGCCAGCAGTCAAATGCCCGGGAATCTCACAGATACGCAGTATTTT	CASSQMPGNLTDTQYF
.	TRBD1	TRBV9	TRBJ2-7	TGTGCCAGCAGCCAGGGGGAGTACGAGCAGTACTTC	CASSQGEYEQYF
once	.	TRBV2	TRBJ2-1	TGTGCCAGCAGACCCTCAACAGATACTCACTTCTTC	CASRPSTDTHFF
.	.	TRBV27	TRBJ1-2	TGTGCCAGCAGGGCCGGGGGCATTGGCTACACCTTC	CASRAGGIGYTF
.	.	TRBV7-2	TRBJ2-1	TGTGCCAGCAGCTTAGAGCGGCCCTACCCGTCGGGGGAGCAGTTCTTC	CASSLERPYPSGEQFF
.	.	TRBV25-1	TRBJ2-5	TGTGCCAGCAGTGATCGGCGGGCTGGTGGAGAGACCCAGTACTTC	CASSDRRAGGETQYF
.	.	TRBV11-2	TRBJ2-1	TGTGCCAGCAGCCCCTATCGGTCTGAGCAGTTCTTC	CASSPYRSEQFF
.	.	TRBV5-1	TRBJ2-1	TGCGCCAGCAGCTTGGGCGGGGGCCCACACAATGAGCAGTTCTTC	CASSLGGGPHNEQFF
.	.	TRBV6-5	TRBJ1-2	TGTGCCAGCAGTTACTCAGGAGAGGGAAGGTATGGCTACACCTTC	CASSYSGEGRYGYTF
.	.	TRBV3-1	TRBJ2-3	TGTGCCAGCAGCCAAGGGACAGATACGCAGTATTTT	CASSQGTDTQYF
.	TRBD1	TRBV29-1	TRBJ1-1	TGCAGCGTGGGGCCAGGGACAGGGGTGGGGGACACTGAAGCTTTCTTT	CSVGPGTGVGDTEAFF
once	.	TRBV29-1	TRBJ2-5	TGCAGCGTTGGGCGGGGATCGGAGACCCAGTACTTC	CSVGRGSETQYF
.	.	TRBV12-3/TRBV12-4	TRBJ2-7	TGTGCCAGCAGTCCCGGCTTCGGGGAGCAGTACTTC	CASSPGFGEQYF
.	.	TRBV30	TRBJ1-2	TGTGCCTGGAATCGTGCGGGGGGTGGCTACACCTTC	CAWNRAGGGYTF
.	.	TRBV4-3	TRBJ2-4	TGCGCCAGCAGCCGAGAGAGAAGGGCCAAAAACATTCAGTACTTC	CASSRERRAKNIQYF
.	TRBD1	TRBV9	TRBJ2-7	TGTGCCAGCAGCCCAACCGCAGGGGGTCTCGGGTACGAGCAGTACTTC	CASSPTAGGLGYEQYF